The 26 T cell receptor beta chains listed next were all sequenced from one sample in a study of blood T cell repertoires in COVID-19. The data were produced by immunoSEQ multiplex PCR, yet TCRdb's version contains in-frame clones alone and is incomplete. The sample holds around 200,000 clones; about 87% are singletons and the top ten take 2% to 3%. The sample was peripheral blood. Source of these receptors: a man in his forties with active or convalescent COVID-19.

Regarding this clone: Other DNA sequences in the same sample also yield this CDR3. V usage is TRBV10-3 and J usage is TRBJ1-1, with 10 positions matching TRBD1. Germline CDR1 reads ENHRY; CDR2 reads SYGVKD. Trimming at V came to 6 bases and at J to 3 bases, leaving 1 base not matched to a gene. This CDR3 spans 13 amino acids. CDR3 region: CAIRDRGDTEAFF. For the CDR3, the DNA is TGTGCCATCAGGGACAGGGGGGACACTGAAGCTTTCTTT.

The rearrangement joins TRBV5-6 to TRBJ1-2; the D gene is possibly TRBD1 (5 bases). The CDR3 totals 15 residues. V was pared by 0 bases and J by 4 bases, with 13 bases between. CDR1 is SGHDT and CDR2 is YYEEEE in the germline V gene. The CDR3 protein is CASSLEEQEPYGYTF. CDR3 DNA: TGTGCCAGCAGCTTGGAAGAACAGGAGCCCTATGGCTACACCTTC.

The V gene is TRBV11-2, the J gene TRBJ2-7; the D is unclear. Germline V CDR1 and CDR2: SGHAT, FQNNGV. The CDR3 has 15 amino acids. V lost 3 bases and J 0 bases, leaving 12 bases between the germline ends. DNA of the CDR3: TGTGCCAGCAGCTTTAGTACGTGGAGCTCCTACGAGCAGTACTTC. Amino acid sequence: CASSFSTWSSYEQYF.

V gene TRBV5-1 combines with J gene TRBJ1-6, with D uncertain. The V gene's germline CDR1 is SGHRS and CDR2 YFSETQ. The CDR3 is 15 residues long. Deletions cut 2 bases from V and 8 bases from J, with 14 bases between. The CDR3 DNA reads TGCGCCAGCAGCTTTGGAGGGAGGGAATATTCACCCCTCCACTTT. Protein: CASSFGGREYSPLHF.

The genes are TRBV11-2 and TRBJ1-4, with D unresolved. The CDR3 is 19 amino acids. In germline, CDR1 is SGHAT, CDR2 FQNNGV. V was trimmed by 4 bases and J by 5 bases, leaving 26 bases between them. In nucleotides, the CDR3 is TGTGCCAGCAGCTCACTGCTGATGGTTTCGGGGTTGGGGAATGAAAAACTGTTTTTT. Protein sequence: CASSSLLMVSGLGNEKLFF.

The CDR3 coding sequence is TGCGCCAGCAGCGCTAGGGGGGGCGCAAGCTATGGCTACACCTTC. Protein: CASSARGGASYGYTF. The chain carries TRBV5-1 and TRBJ1-2, with D possibly matching TRBD1 (6 bases). This CDR3 is built from 15 residues. V lost 4 bases, J lost 4 bases, and 17 bases lay in between. From germline, CDR1 is SGHRS and CDR2 YFSETQ.

The gene calls are TRBV7-9 and TRBJ2-1; D might be TRBD1 (6 bases). Germline CDR1 is SEHNR and CDR2 is FQNEAQ (reference sequence). V shed 5 bases and J shed 0 bases, with 11 bases lying between them. The length of the CDR3 is 15 residues. DNA for the CDR3: TGTGCCAGCAGCCCAGGGGACCCCTCCTACAATGAGCAGTTCTTC. The encoded protein is CASSPGDPSYNEQFF.

The gene calls are TRBV30 and TRBJ2-3, with no clear D. The CDR3 consists of 14 residues. The germline V gene has CDR1 GTSNPN and CDR2 SVGIG (reference sequence). V was cut by 2 bases and J by 1 base, with 10 bases left in between. The CDR3 DNA is TGTGCCTGGAGTACTGCATACGGCACAGATACGCAGTATTTT. Translated: CAWSTAYGTDTQYF.

The sample holds a few counts of this clone. Other DNA sequences from this sample encode an identical CDR3 as well. V usage is TRBV2 and J usage is TRBJ2-7; TRBD1 aligns across 10 bases. J was trimmed by 1 base and V by 3 bases; bases with no gene match: 0. The CDR3 spans 14 residues. Germline V gene sequence: CDR1 SNHLY, CDR2 FYNNEI. In nucleotides, the CDR3 is TGTGCCAGCAGTGAGGACAGGGGGTCCTACGAGCAGTACTTC. Translating it yields CASSEDRGSYEQYF.

This clone was found a few times. The chain links TRBV6-5 to TRBJ1-2; TRBD1 matches at 7 bases. This CDR3 region has 15 residues. The junction had 14 bases not matched to a gene; V was cut back by 8 bases and J by 5 bases. In germline, CDR1 is MNHEY, CDR2 SVGAGI. The CDR3 protein is CASSPSVTGAYGYTF. The CDR3 nucleotides are TGTGCCAGCTCCCCAAGCGTAACAGGGGCTTATGGCTACACCTTC.

A single count supports this clone. The rearrangement uses TRBV5-1 and TRBJ1-4; D may be TRBD1 (5 bases). Trimming took 4 bases from V and 2 from J, leaving 18 bases between them. The length of the CDR3 is 17 residues. CDR1 and CDR2 (germline): SGHRS, YFSETQ. CDR3 amino acids: CASSPVPTTETNEKLFF. The CDR3 nucleotides are TGCGCCAGCAGCCCCGTCCCAACGACAGAGACTAATGAAAAACTGTTTTTT.

The J gene is TRBJ1-1, the V gene TRBV7-9; no clear D. Trimming shortened V by 2 bases and J by 4 bases, and 11 bases separated the two germline ends. The CDR3 loop spans 14 amino acids. Germline V gene sequence: CDR1 SEHNR, CDR2 FQNEAQ (reference sequence). The CDR3 reads CASSLSWEGTEAFF. Here the CDR3 DNA reads TGTGCCAGCAGCTTAAGTTGGGAGGGCACTGAAGCTTTCTTT. Drawing the rest from reference TRBV7-9 and TRBJ1-1, the complete variable domain is DTGVSQNPRHKITKRGQNVTFRCDPISEHNRLYWYRQTLGQGPEFLTYFQNEAQLEKSRLLSDRFSAERPKGSFSTLEIQRTEQGDSAMYLCASSLSWEGTEAFFGQGTRLTVV.

This chain links TRBV2 with TRBJ2-1, with 11 nucleotides matching TRBD2. The germline V gene has CDR1 SNHLY and CDR2 FYNNEI. The CDR3 covers 19 residues. V lost 8 bases and J lost 7; bases outside the gene matches: 22. Written as DNA, the CDR3 is TGTGCCAGCTCGGTGGCTAGACTAGCGGGGACCTCCCAAAGGAATGAGCAGTTCTTC. It specifies CASSVARLAGTSQRNEQFF.

J is TRBJ1-3 and V is TRBV9; 8 nucleotides align to TRBD1. With V trimmed by 0 bases and J by 4 bases, 6 bases remained unmatched. Germline V CDR1 and CDR2: SGDLS, YYNGEE. The CDR3 totals 16 residues. The CDR3 DNA reads as TGTGCCAGCAGCGTAGAGGCGACAGGGGCCGGAAACACCATATATTTT. Translating it yields CASSVEATGAGNTIYF.

The rearrangement links TRBV28 to TRBJ1-5, with D possibly being TRBD1 (6 bases). In germline, CDR1 is MDHEN, CDR2 SYDVKM. The V end lost 3 bases, the J end lost 5 bases, and 11 bases lay between the germline ends. The CDR3 loop spans 14 amino acids. DNA of the CDR3: TGTGCCAGCAGTTTTGGTGGGACACATCAGCCCCAGCATTTT. Protein: CASSFGGTHQPQHF. The full variable domain, with the rest looked up from reference TRBV28 and TRBJ1-5, is DVKVTQSSRYLVKRTGEKVFLECVQDMDHENMFWYRQDPGLGLRLIYFSYDVKMKEKGDIPEGYSVSREKKERFSLILESASTNQTSMYLCASSFGGTHQPQHFGDGTRLSIL.

CDR3 bases: TGTGCCAGCAGCGCCGAGCCCTCTACTGAAGCTTTCTTT. Protein: CASSAEPSTEAFF. The rearrangement joins TRBV9 to TRBJ1-1; D remains ambiguous. The CDR3 consists of 13 residues. Germline V gene sequence: CDR1 SGDLS, CDR2 YYNGEE. Between the trimmed V and J ends, which lost 3 bases and 5 bases, there was a span of 11 bases. The full variable domain, its missing parts supplied by reference TRBV9 and TRBJ1-1, is DSGVTQTPKHLITATGQRVTLRCSPRSGDLSVYWYQQSLDQGLQFLIQYYNGEERAKGNILERFSAQQFPDLHSELNLSSLELGDSALYFCASSAEPSTEAFFGQGTRLTVV.

The chain uses TRBV6-5 and TRBJ2-7, with TRBD2 as a possible D gene (5 bases). Germline V gives CDR1 MNHEY, CDR2 SVGAGI. Trimming left V 0 bases short and J 7 bases short, with 19 bases between. The CDR3 spans 16 residues. The CDR3 bases are TGTGCCAGCAGTTACTCGAGAACTAGAGGGAAGAAGGAGCAGTACTTC. Residues: CASSYSRTRGKKEQYF.

V and J are TRBV28 and TRBJ1-2, with 9 bases fitting TRBD1. V lost 3 bases, J lost 6 bases, and 8 bases stayed unmatched. There are 15 residues in the CDR3. Germline loops: CDR1 MDHEN, CDR2 SYDVKM. CDR3 loop: CASSFVTGGQDGYTF. The CDR3 nucleotides are TGTGCCAGCAGTTTTGTTACAGGGGGCCAGGATGGCTACACCTTC.

The chain employs TRBV24-1 and TRBJ1-5; 8 bases fit TRBD1. Trimming removed 8 bases from V and 3 bases from J; junction bases left unmatched: 5. Germline V gene sequence: CDR1 KGHDR, CDR2 SFDVKD. The CDR3 is 14 residues long. CDR3 coding DNA: TGTGCCACCACAGGGGGCAAGGACAATCAGCCCCAGCATTTT. Translated: CATTGGKDNQPQHF.

The CDR3 DNA follows: TGTGCCAGCAGTTTTGAGGTGAATGAAAAACTGTTTTTT. Protein: CASSFEVNEKLFF. The J gene is TRBJ1-4, the V gene TRBV12-3 or TRBV12-4, with D uncertain. Trimming pared 3 bases from V and 5 bases from J, leaving 7 bases between. The CDR3 loop spans 13 amino acids.

This clone has just one count. The chain recombines TRBV6-5 with TRBJ1-2; 9 nucleotides line up with TRBD1. The CDR3 sequence is 15 residues long. CDR1 is MNHEY and CDR2 is SVGAGI in the germline V gene. The ends lost 6 bases at V and 2 bases at J; junction bases unmatched: 7. CDR3 nucleotides: TGTGCCAGCAGGGAGAAACAGGGGGCGAACTATGGCTACACCTTC. Encoded protein: CASREKQGANYGYTF.

CDR3 protein: CASSRTGGDQPQHF. CDR3 DNA sequence: TGTGCCAGTAGCCGGACAGGGGGGGATCAGCCCCAGCATTTT. The chain carries TRBV19 and TRBJ1-5; 10 bases line up with TRBD1. CDR3 length equals 14 residues. The V gene end was trimmed by 6 bases and the J gene end by 5 bases; junction bases not matched to a gene: 4. CDR1 LNHDA and CDR2 SQIVND come from the germline V gene (reference sequence).

This chain connects TRBV11-2 to TRBJ1-2, with a tentative D call TRBD1 (5 bases). Germline V gene lookup returns CDR1 SGHAT and CDR2 FQNNGV. The CDR3 extends over 14 amino acids. V shed 2 bases and J shed 1 base, with 8 bases lying between them. CDR3 DNA sequence: TGTGCCAGCAGCTTAAGGGGCCTTAACTATGGCTACACCTTC. This translates into CASSLRGLNYGYTF.

The V call is TRBV14, the J call TRBJ1-2, with D possibly matching TRBD1 (5 bases). CDR1 is SGHDN and CDR2 is FVKESK in the germline V gene. The CDR3 totals 16 residues. V lost 4 bases, J lost 7 bases, and 22 bases lay in between. For the CDR3, the DNA is TGTGCCAGCAGCCCGAGGGCGGGTAGCTCGGGGGGTGGCTACACCTTC. Translating gives CASSPRAGSSGGGYTF.

Note on this clone: A read error may account for a junction end that differs from germline. J is TRBJ2-2 and V is TRBV19; 9 bases agree with TRBD1. Germline V gives CDR1 LNHDA, CDR2 SQIVND (reference sequence). This CDR3 is 16 amino acids long. This CDR3 is CASSIGQGTNTGELFF. As DNA, the CDR3 is TGTGCCAGTAGTATTGGACAGGGGACGAATACCGGGGAGCTGTTTTTT.

The chain has TRBV7-9 and TRBJ1-6; D is ambiguous. CDR1 and CDR2 (germline): SEHNR, FQNEAQ (reference sequence). The CDR3 has 15 amino acids. Between the trimmed V and J ends, which lost 1 base and 7 bases, there was a span of 11 bases. CDR3 region: CASSLGPEGNSPLHF. The CDR3 coding sequence is TGTGCCAGCAGCTTAGGACCCGAGGGCAATTCACCCCTCCACTTT.